This TCR beta chain was recovered during a study of blood T cell repertoires in COVID-19. The junction had 7 bases not matched to a gene; V was cut back by 4 bases and J by 0 bases. The CDR3 length is 16 residues. CDR1 and CDR2 from the germline V gene are MDHEN and SYDVKM. The repertoire was sequenced with immunoSEQ multiplex PCR; TCRdb's copy has only in-frame clones and lacks some. This table has under 200,000 clones, approximately 81% appearing once. The receptor comes from a woman between 65 and 79 years old with COVID-19, enrolled during active disease. The chain uses TRBV28 and TRBJ1-2; 8 nucleotides agree with TRBD1. Sequencing was done on a sample of peripheral blood. CDR3 amino acids: CASSSSGGRTNYGYTF. The DNA for the CDR3 is TGTGCCAGCAGTTCATCAGGGGGCCGAACTAACTATGGCTACACCTTC.